One and the same sample provided the 11 T cell receptor beta chains below, sequenced in a study of OX40 agonist ivuxolimab in advanced cancers. Sequencing used immunoSEQ multiplex PCR; TCRdb keeps in-frame clones, though not all of them. Of about 48,000 clones listed, about 81% are singletons. Sequences were derived from CD4+ or CD8+ T cells sorted from blood, sampled in a trial of the OX40 agonist ivuxolimab. The receptors shown here come from an adult with an advanced solid tumor such as melanoma, head and neck, liver or kidney cancer.

J is TRBJ2-7 and V is TRBV19; 12 bases align to TRBD2. V shed 7 bases and J 3 bases; nucleotides not matched to a gene: 7. The V gene's germline CDR1 is LNHDA and CDR2 SQIVND (reference sequence). CDR3 size: 15 residues. The CDR3 DNA sequence: TGTGCCAGTACCGACTCGACTAGCGGGAGCTACGAGCAGTACTTC. It yields the protein CASTDSTSGSYEQYF. Supplemented by reference TRBV19 and TRBJ2-7, the full variable domain reads DGGITQSPKYLFRKEGQNVTLSCEQNLNHDAMYWYRQDPGQGLRLIYYSQIVNDFQKGDIAEGYSVSREKKESFPLTVTSAQKNPTAFYLCASTDSTSGSYEQYFGPGTRLTVT.

CDR3 DNA: TGTGCCAGCTCACCCCTTGGAGCAGATACGCAGTATTTT. Translating it yields CASSPLGADTQYF. V is TRBV18 and J is TRBJ2-3; no definite D call. This CDR3 has 13 residues. Trimming pared 3 bases from V and 4 bases from J, leaving 8 bases between. Germline assignment: CDR1 KGHSH and CDR2 LQKENI.

CDR3 protein: CASSMGGGQPSYNEQFF. In DNA form, the CDR3 reads TGTGCCAGTAGTATGGGGGGCGGGCAGCCTTCCTACAATGAGCAGTTCTTC. This chain joins TRBV19 and TRBJ2-1; TRBD1 or TRBD2 may be the D gene (6 bases each). V lost 3 bases, J lost 1 base, and 16 bases lay in between. CDR3 length equals 17 residues. CDR1 and CDR2 (germline): LNHDA, SQIVND (reference sequence).

The CDR3 loop reads CASSLTGGTEAFF. The DNA of the CDR3 is TGTGCCAGCAGCTTAACAGGGGGCACTGAAGCTTTCTTT. The chain joins TRBV5-6 to TRBJ1-1; 8 bases match TRBD1. The CDR3 length is 13 residues. The V gene end was trimmed by 2 bases and the J gene end by 4 bases; junction bases not matched to a gene: 1. Germline CDR1 and CDR2: SGHDT and YYEEEE.

This clone was detected only once. The chain is built from TRBV10-2 and TRBJ1-1, with D uncertain. Germline values: CDR1 WSHSY, CDR2 SAAADI. V lost 6 bases and J lost 0, with 8 bases in between. This CDR3 has 13 residues. CDR3 in amino acids: CASRNGVNTEAFF. The CDR3 DNA sequence: TGCGCCAGCAGGAACGGGGTGAACACTGAAGCTTTCTTT.

This rearrangement joins TRBV28 to TRBJ1-1; 10 bases map to TRBD1. Germline V CDR1 and CDR2: MDHEN, SYDVKM. This CDR3 is built from 14 residues. The V and J ends lost 5 bases and 7 bases, in that order; junction bases with no gene match: 7. CDR3 sequence reads: CASSLGQGKGEAFF. Here the CDR3 DNA reads TGTGCCAGCAGTCTGGGACAGGGGAAGGGTGAAGCTTTCTTT.

CDR3 protein: CASSPPVGAYEQYF. CDR3 DNA sequence: TGTGCCAGCTCACCACCGGTTGGGGCCTACGAGCAGTACTTC. This sequence joins TRBV18 and TRBJ2-7; D not certain. The germline gives CDR1 KGHSH, CDR2 LQKENI. The V end lost 0 bases, the J end lost 2 bases, and 8 bases lay between the germline ends. The CDR3 sequence is 14 residues long. The full variable domain, in which reference TRBV18 and TRBJ2-7 provide the parts outside the CDR3, is NAGVMQNPRHLVRRRGQEARLRCSPMKGHSHVYWYRQLPEEGLKFMVYLQKENIIDESGMPKERFSAEFPKEGPSILRIQQVVRGDSAAYFCASSPPVGAYEQYFGPGTRLTVT.

The gene calls are TRBV5-1 and TRBJ1-2; D may be TRBD1 (5 bases). The CDR3 is 15 amino acids. Trimming removed 4 bases from V and 6 bases from J, with 19 bases in between. CDR1 and CDR2 (germline): SGHRS, YFSETQ. The CDR3 nucleotides are TGCGCCAGCAGCCCTAGCGGGGGGGACGGTGATGGCTACACCTTC. Translation: CASSPSGGDGDGYTF.

The sample holds a few counts of this clone. The V call is TRBV6-5, the J call TRBJ2-3; TRBD2 is a possible D gene (5 bases). This CDR3 is 13 amino acids long. The V and J ends lost 5 bases and 7 bases respectively, with 13 bases between them. Looked up from germline, CDR1 is MNHEY and CDR2 is SVGAGI. The chain's CDR3 is CASSSRGPHTQYF. As DNA, the CDR3 is TGTGCCAGCAGTAGCCGAGGGCCACATACGCAGTATTTT.

CDR3 in amino acids: CASSSRRTGAGELFF. CDR3 in DNA: TGTGCCAGCAGCTCCCGCCGCACAGGGGCCGGGGAGCTGTTTTTT. The chain has TRBV7-2 and TRBJ2-2; 7 nucleotides agree with TRBD1. Germline CDR1 reads SGHTA; CDR2 reads FQGNSA. This CDR3 is 15 amino acids long. J lost 6 bases, V lost 4 bases, and 8 bases had no gene match.

The CDR3 loop is CASSWDRQETQYF. CDR3 sequence (DNA): TGTGCCAGCAGCTGGGACAGGCAAGAGACCCAGTACTTC. This chain uses TRBV7-2 with TRBJ2-5; TRBD1 agrees at 8 bases. The CDR3 covers 13 residues. Losses at the gene ends were 4 bases for V and 2 bases for J; bases not matched to a gene: 0. The V gene's germline CDR1 is SGHTA and CDR2 FQGNSA.